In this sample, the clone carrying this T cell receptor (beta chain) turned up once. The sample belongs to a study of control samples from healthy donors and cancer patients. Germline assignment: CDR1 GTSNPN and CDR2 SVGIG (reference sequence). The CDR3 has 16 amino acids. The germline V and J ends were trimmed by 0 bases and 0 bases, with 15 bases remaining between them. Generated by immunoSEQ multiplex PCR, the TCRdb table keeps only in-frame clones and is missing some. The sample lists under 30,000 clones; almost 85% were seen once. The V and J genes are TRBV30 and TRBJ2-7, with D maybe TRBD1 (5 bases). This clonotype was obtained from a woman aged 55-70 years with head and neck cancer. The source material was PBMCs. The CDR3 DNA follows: TGTGCCTGGAGTGTACCCCCAGGGATGAGCTCCTACGAGCAGTACTTC. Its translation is CAWSVPPGMSSYEQYF.